This T cell receptor (beta chain) appears in the sequencing data of a study of T cell responses to AZD1222 COVID-19 vaccine. Study-wide results and caveats: Spike-specific TCR breadth and depth rose after two AZD1222 doses.

Sequencing used immunoSEQ multiplex PCR; TCRdb keeps in-frame clones, though not all of them. The repertoire holds some 130,000 clones, with 75% to 95% as singletons. Of note for this clone: The antigen is not known.

The starting material was peripheral blood, obtained on day 0 of AZD1222 vaccination. The TCR originated in an adult in good health.

The CDR3 sequence is CASSLSQGLVAYNEQFF. CDR3 nucleotide sequence: TGTGCCAGCAGTTTATCGCAGGGCCTGGTAGCCTACAATGAGCAGTTCTTC. The V and J genes are TRBV27 and TRBJ2-1; weak D call: TRBD1 (5 bases). Trimming stripped 0 bases from V and 2 bases from J, with 14 bases between. Germline V gene data show CDR1 as MNHEY and CDR2 as SMNVEV (reference sequence). The CDR3 totals 17 residues.